These T cell receptor beta chains were read from a single sample in a study of cytomegalovirus exposure and HLA in healthy donors. Method: immunoSEQ multiplex PCR; TCRdb's copy keeps in-frame clones and lacks some. The data contain some 83,000 clones, around 94% of them singletons. Sequenced sample: PBMCs. All receptors come from a woman aged 18-35 years in good health and CMV-seronegative. Each CDR3 is given with its conserved first and last residue. A D gene is named only where the DNA matches it firmly. Some rows mark clone size as missing; the rest say once, few, many or name a class of expanded clone.

D	V	size	J	DNA	CDR3
TRBD1	TRBV5-4	NA	TRBJ2-4	TGTGCCAGCAGAGCGGACAGGTTCGGGATTCAGTACTTC	CASRADRFGIQYF
TRBD2	TRBV4-1	once	TRBJ2-4	TGCGCCAGCAGCCAAGTCGCGGGGGGGGCGGTAGATCTGGCCAAAAACATTCAGTACTTC	CASSQVAGGAVDLAKNIQYF
TRBD1	TRBV19	once	TRBJ1-2	TGTGCCAGTAGTACCGAGAACAGGGGAGGCTACACCTTC	CASSTENRGGYTF
TRBD2	TRBV5-5	NA	TRBJ2-5	TGTGCCAGCAGCCAGGGACTAGCGGGGGGGCCCTCAGAGACCCAGTACTTC	CASSQGLAGGPSETQYF
TRBD1	TRBV4-1	NA	TRBJ2-1	TGCGCCAGCAGCCAAGACAGACAGGGCTACAATGAGCAGTTCTTC	CASSQDRQGYNEQFF
NA	TRBV12-2	NA	TRBJ1-5	TGTGCAAGTCGCTTAGGGGAAAACAGGGGAAAGGTTGGCTGGAATCAGCCCCAGCATTTT	CASRLGENRGKVGWNQPQHF
NA	TRBV12-5	NA	TRBJ2-2	TGTGCTAGTGGTTTGGTATTCGACGGGAGAGTTTCGTCCGGGGAGCTGTTTTTT	CASGLVFDGRVSSGELFF
NA	TRBV21-1	NA	TRBJ2-7	TGTGCCAGCAGCGACCGACTGACAGGGAAGGGGTACGAGCAGTACTTC	CASSDRLTGKGYEQYF
NA	TRBV9	NA	TRBJ2-1	TGTGCCAGCAGCGTAGTTGCGAACTACAATGAGCAGTTCTTC	CASSVVANYNEQFF
NA	TRBV7-2	NA	TRBJ2-3	TGTGCCAGCAGCTCGTCTAGCGGCACAGATACGCAGTATTTT	CASSSSSGTDTQYF
TRBD1	TRBV2	NA	TRBJ1-5	TGTGCCAGCAGTGACGCAGGGGGGCTCAATCAGCCCCAGCATTTT	CASSDAGGLNQPQHF
TRBD1	TRBV10-3	NA	TRBJ2-7	TGTGCCATCAGTGAGTCGCCGGGACAGGGGATCTACGAGCAGTACTTC	CAISESPGQGIYEQYF
NA	TRBV11-3	NA	TRBJ1-1	TGTGCCAGCAGCCACCGGGCCACAGGCACTGAAGCTTTCTTT	CASSHRATGTEAFF
NA	TRBV7-6	NA	TRBJ2-6	TGTGCCAGCAGCTTAACCAGTGGGGGCCCAGGCTCTGGGGCCAACGTCCTGACTTTC	CASSLTSGGPGSGANVLTF
TRBD1	TRBV6-6	NA	TRBJ2-7	TGTGCCAGCAGAGCGGGACAGGGCTCCTACGAGCAGTACTTC	CASRAGQGSYEQYF
TRBD1	TRBV9	NA	TRBJ2-3	TGTGCCAGCAGGGGACAGAACACAGATACGCAGTATTTT	CASRGQNTDTQYF
TRBD1	TRBV5-6	NA	TRBJ2-1	TGTGCCAGCACTCTCACAGGGGTGGATGAGCAGTTCTTC	CASTLTGVDEQFF
NA	TRBV29-1	NA	TRBJ2-5	TGCAGCGTTGAGGAGGATTCAGAGACCCAGTACTTC	CSVEEDSETQYF
TRBD1	TRBV27	NA	TRBJ2-6	TGTGCCAGCAGTCTAGGTCGGGGCAGGGGGATCTCTGGGGCCAACGTCCTGACTTTC	CASSLGRGRGISGANVLTF
NA	TRBV6-1	NA	TRBJ1-4	TGTGCCAGCAGTGGAGGGATAAGAGTGGAAAAACTGTTTTTT	CASSGGIRVEKLFF
NA	TRBV15	medium-sized	TRBJ2-5	TGTGCCACCAGCAGAGGACCGGGACAACGGGAGACCCAGTACTTC	CATSRGPGQRETQYF
NA	TRBV7-6	NA	TRBJ2-5	TGTGCCAGCAGCTTATGGGAGCAAGAGACCCAGTACTTC	CASSLWEQETQYF
TRBD1	TRBV7-2	NA	TRBJ2-7	TGTGCCAGCAGCCCCGCCGGACAGGTGAATAGTCAGTACTTC	CASSPAGQVNSQYF
NA	TRBV5-1	NA	TRBJ1-2	TGCGCCAGCAGCTTGGTGGGGGCAGGAGCTAACTATGGCTACACCTTC	CASSLVGAGANYGYTF
NA	TRBV7-9	NA	TRBJ2-1	TGTGCCAGCAGCCCCCGTAGGGGGGGAGAACGGGGTGAGCAGTTCTTC	CASSPRRGGERGEQFF